This T cell receptor (beta chain) was documented in a study of Graves' ophthalmopathy and Graves' hyperthyroidism. General study results and limits: Among expanded thyroid clonotypes above 0.001 frequency, most also occurred in blood. Cross-validated, the 13-signature model showed 87.88%/81.08% sensitivity/specificity, and 80%/75% in the test set.

About this clonotype itself: Its matching antigen is unknown. This is likely a read error, given that the CDR3 carries no conserved phenylalanine or tryptophan at its end. The limits of the CDR3 on the DNA are not certain, so only TCRdb's listed CDR3 is given.

None of the included patients had other autoimmune diseases, uncontrolled infections, pregnancy or lactation, as these led to exclusion. The sequenced template was RNA, covering the TCR beta CDR3 region. HTBI primers were employed in first-round RT-PCR, then a second-round multiplex PCR followed. TCRdb analysed the multiplex PCR reads with MiXCR anew, one entry per CDR3 protein. The sample has more than 1,000,000 distinct CDR3 sequences; about two fifths are singletons. The CDR3 sequence runs 8 residues, both termini included. Per the germline V gene, CDR1 is SNHLY and CDR2 is FYNNEI. The chain is built from TRBV2 and TRBJ1-5. The origin of this receptor is an adult man with Graves' hyperthyroidism. Sequencing input: peripheral blood or thyroid tissue (not recorded which). CDR3 in amino acids: CASSVREL.